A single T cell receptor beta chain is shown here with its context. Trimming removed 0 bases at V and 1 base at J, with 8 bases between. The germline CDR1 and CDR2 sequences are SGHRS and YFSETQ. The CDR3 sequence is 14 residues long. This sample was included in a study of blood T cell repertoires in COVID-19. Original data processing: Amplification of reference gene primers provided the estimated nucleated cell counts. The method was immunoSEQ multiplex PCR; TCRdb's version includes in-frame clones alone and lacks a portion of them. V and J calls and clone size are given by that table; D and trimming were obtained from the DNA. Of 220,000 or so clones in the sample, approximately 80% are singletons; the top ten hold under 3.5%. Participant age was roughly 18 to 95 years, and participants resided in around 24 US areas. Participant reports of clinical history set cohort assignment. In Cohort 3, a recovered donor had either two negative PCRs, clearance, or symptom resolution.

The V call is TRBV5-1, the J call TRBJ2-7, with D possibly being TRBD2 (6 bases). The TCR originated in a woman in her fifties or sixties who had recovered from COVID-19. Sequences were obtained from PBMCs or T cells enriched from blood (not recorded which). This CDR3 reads CASSLVGGSYEQYF. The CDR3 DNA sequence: TGCGCCAGCAGCTTGGTGGGGGGTTCCTACGAGCAGTACTTC.